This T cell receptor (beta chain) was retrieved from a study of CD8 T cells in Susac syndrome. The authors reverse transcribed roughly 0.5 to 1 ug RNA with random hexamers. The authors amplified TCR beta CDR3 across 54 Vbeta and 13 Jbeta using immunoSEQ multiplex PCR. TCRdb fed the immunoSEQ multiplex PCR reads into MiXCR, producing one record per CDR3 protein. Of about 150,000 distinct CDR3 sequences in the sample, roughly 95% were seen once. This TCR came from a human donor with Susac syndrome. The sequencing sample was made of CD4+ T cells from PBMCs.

The DNA for the CDR3 is TGTGCCAGCTCACCTCCGAGGCGAGAGACCCAGTACTTC. This translates into CASSPPRRETQYF. The chain employs TRBV18 and TRBJ2-5; D unclear. The CDR3 sequence is 13 residues long. The V and J ends lost 3 bases and 4 bases respectively, with 9 bases between them. Per germline, CDR1 KGHSH and CDR2 LQKENI.